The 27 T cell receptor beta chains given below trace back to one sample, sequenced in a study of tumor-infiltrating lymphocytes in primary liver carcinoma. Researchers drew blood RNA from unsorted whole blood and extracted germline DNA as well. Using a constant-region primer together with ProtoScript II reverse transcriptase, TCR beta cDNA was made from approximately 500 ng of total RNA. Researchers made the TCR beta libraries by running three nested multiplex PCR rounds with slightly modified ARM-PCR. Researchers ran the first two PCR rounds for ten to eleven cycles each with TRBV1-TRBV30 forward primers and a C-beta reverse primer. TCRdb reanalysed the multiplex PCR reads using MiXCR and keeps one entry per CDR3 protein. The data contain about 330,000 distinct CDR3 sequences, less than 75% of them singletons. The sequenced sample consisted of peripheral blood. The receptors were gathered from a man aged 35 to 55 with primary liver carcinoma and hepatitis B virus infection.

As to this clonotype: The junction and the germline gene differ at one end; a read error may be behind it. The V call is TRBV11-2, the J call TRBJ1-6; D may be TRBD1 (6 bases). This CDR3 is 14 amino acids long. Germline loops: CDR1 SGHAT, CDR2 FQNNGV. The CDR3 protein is CASIQQGINSPLHF. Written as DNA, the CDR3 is TGTGCCAGCATCCAACAGGGTATTAATTCACCCCTTCACTTT.

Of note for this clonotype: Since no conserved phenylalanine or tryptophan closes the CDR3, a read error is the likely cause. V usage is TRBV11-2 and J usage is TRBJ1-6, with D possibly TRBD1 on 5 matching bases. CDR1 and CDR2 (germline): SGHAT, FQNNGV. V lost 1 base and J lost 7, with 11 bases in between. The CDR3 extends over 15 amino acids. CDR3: CASSLVGLLNSPLHY. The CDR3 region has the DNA TGTGCCAGCAGCTTAGTGGGACTGCTGAATTCACCCCTCCACTAT.

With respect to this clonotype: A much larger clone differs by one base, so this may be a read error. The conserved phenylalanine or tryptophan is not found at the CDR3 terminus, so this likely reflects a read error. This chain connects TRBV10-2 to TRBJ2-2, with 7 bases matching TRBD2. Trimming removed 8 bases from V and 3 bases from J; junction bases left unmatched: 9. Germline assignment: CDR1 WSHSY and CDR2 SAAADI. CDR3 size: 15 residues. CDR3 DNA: TGCGCCAGCCTTGAGGGAGCGGGGCACACCGGGGAGCTGTTTTCT. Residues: CASLEGAGHTGELFS.

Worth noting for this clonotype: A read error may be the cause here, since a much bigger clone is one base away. In nucleotides, the CDR3 is TGTGCCAACAGTATCCAGAGCGGGAGGGCCGGGAATGAGCAGTTCTTC. As protein: CANSIQSGRAGNEQFF. This rearrangement joins TRBV6-2 or TRBV6-3 to TRBJ2-1; 10 bases are shared with TRBD2. The CDR3 runs to 16 residues. Germline V gene lookup returns CDR1 MNHEY and CDR2 SVGEGT.

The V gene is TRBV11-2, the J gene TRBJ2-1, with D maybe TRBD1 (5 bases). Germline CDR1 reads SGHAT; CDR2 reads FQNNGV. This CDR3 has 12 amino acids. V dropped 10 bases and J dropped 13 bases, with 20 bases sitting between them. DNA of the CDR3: TGTGCCAAGAGCAAAGGACACGGCGGCCAGTTCTTC. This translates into CAKSKGHGGQFF.

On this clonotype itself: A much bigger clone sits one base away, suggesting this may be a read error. CDR3 amino acids: CASGRGFDTEAFF. The CDR3 nucleotides read TGTGCCAGCGGGCGTGGGTTCGACACTGAAGCTTTCTTT. The V gene is TRBV6-5, the J gene TRBJ1-1; no clear D gene. Trimming shortened V by 8 bases and J by 3 bases, and 13 bases separated the two germline ends. This CDR3 has 13 residues. Germline CDR1 and CDR2: MNHEY and SVGAGI.

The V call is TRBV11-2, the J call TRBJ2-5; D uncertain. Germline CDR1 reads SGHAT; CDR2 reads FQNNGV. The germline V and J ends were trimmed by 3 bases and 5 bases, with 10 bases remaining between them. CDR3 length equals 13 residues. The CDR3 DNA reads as TGTGCCAGCAGCTTTCAAAGGTGTGAGACCCAGTACTTC. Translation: CASSFQRCETQYF.

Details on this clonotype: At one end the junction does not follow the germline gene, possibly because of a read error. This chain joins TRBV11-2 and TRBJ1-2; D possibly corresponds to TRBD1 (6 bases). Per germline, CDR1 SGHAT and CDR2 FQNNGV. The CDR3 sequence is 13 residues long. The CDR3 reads CASSSTGVSGYTF. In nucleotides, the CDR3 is TGTGCTAGCAGCTCGACAGGAGTGAGTGGCTACACCTTC. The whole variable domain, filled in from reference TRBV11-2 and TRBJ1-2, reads EAGVAQSPRYKIIEKRQSVAFWCNPISGHATLYWYQQILGQGPKLLIQFQNNGVVDDSQLPKDRFSAERLKGVDSTLKIQPAKLEDSAVYLCASSSTGVSGYTFGSGTRLTVV.

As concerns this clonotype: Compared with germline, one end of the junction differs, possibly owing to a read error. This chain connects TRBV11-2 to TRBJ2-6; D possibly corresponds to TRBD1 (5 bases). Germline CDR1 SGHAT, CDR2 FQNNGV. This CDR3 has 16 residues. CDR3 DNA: TGTGTCAGCAGCCGACAAATTAGCTCTGGGGCCAACGTCCTGACATTC. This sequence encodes CVSSRQISSGANVLTF.

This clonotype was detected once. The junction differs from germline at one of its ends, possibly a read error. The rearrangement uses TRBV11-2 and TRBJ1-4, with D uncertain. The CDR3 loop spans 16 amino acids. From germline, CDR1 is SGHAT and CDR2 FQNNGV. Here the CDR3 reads CASSLGIGATNEKLFF. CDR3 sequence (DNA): TGTGCTAGCAGCCTGGGGATCGGGGCAACTAATGAAAAACTGTTTTTT.

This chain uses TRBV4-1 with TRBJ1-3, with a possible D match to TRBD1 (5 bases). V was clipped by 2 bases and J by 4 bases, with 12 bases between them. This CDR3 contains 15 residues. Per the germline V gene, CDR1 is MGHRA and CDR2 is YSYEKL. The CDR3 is CASSQNQGVGNTIYF. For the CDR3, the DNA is TGCGCCAGCAGCCAAAACCAGGGAGTCGGAAACACCATATATTTT.

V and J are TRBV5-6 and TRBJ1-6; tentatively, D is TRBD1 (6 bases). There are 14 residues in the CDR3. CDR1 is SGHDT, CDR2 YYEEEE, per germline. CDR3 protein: CDSRSDQGRSPLHF. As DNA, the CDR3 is TGTGACAGTAGATCCGACCAGGGGCGGTCACCCCTCCACTTT.

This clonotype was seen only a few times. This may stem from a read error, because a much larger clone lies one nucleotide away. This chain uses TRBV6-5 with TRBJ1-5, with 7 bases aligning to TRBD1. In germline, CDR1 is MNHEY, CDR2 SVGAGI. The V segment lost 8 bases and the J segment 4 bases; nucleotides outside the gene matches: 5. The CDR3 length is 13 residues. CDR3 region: CASGHRGNQPQHF. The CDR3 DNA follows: TGTGCCAGCGGACACAGGGGTAATCAGCCCCAGCATTTT.

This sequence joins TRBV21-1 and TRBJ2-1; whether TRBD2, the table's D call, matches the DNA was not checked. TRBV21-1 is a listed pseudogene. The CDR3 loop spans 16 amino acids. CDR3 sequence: CASWKGPSGPYNEQFF. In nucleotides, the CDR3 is TGTGCCAGCTGGAAAGGTCCTAGCGGACCATACAATGAGCAGTTCTTC.

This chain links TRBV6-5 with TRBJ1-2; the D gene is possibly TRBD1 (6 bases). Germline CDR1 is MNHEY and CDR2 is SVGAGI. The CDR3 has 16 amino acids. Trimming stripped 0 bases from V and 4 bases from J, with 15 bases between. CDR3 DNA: TGTGCCAGCAGTTACTCGCTTCTGGGACAATCCTATGGCTACACCTTC. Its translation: CASSYSLLGQSYGYTF.

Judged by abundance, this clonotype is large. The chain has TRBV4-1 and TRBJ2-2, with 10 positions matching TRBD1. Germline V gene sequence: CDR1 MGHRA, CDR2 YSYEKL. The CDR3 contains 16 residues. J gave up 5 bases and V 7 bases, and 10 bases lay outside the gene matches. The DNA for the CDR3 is TGCGCCAGCAACGATCTGGACAGGGGGTTAACCGGGGAGCTGTTTTTT. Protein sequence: CASNDLDRGLTGELFF.

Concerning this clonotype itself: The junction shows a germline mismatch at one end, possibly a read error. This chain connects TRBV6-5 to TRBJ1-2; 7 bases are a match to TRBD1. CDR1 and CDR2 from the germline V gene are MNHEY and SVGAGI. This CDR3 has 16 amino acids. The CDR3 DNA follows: TGTGCCAGCAGTTACCAGGACAGGAATATTAACTATGGCAACACCTTC. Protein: CASSYQDRNINYGNTF.

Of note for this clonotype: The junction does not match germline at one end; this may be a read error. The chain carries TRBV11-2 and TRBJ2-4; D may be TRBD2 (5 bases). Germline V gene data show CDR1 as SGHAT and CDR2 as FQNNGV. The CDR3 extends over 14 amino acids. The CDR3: CANSPSSCKNIEYF. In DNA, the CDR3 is TGTGCCAACAGCCCCTCTAGCTGTAAAAACATTGAGTACTTC. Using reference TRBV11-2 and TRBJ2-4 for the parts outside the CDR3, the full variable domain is EAGVAQSPRYKIIEKRQSVAFWCNPISGHATLYWYQQILGQGPKLLIQFQNNGVVDDSQLPKDRFSAERLKGVDSTLKIQPAKLEDSAVYLCANSPSSCKNIEYFGAGTRLSVL.

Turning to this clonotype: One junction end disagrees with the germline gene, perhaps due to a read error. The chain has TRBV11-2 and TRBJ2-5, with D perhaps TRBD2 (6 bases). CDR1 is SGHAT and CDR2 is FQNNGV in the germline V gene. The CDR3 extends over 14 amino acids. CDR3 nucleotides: TGTGCCAGCAGCTTTTACTCGGGACGGGAGACCCGGTACTTC. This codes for CASSFYSGRETRYF.

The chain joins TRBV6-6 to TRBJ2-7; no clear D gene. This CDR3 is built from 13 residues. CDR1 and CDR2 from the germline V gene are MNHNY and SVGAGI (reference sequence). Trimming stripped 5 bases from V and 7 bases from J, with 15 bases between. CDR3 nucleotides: TGTGCCAGCAGTAAGGGATTTGATGGTGAGCAGTACTTC. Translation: CASSKGFDGEQYF.

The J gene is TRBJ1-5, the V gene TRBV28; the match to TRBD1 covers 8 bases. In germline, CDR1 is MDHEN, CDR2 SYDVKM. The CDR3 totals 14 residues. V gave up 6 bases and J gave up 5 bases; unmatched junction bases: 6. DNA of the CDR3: TGTGCCAGCAGCCCCGGGACAGGTTATCAGCCCCAGCATTTT. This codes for CASSPGTGYQPQHF.

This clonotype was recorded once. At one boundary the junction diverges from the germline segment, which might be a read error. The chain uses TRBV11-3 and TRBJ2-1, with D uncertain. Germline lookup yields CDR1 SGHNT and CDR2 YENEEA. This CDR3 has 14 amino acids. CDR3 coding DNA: TGTGCCAGCAGCTTAGGGATCTCCTACAATGAGCAGTCCTTC. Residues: CASSLGISYNEQSF.

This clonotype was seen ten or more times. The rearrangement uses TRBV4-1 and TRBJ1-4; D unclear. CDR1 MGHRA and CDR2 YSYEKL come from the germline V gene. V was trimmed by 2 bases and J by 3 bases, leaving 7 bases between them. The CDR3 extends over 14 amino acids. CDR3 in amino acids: CASSQLGSNEKLFF. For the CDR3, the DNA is TGCGCCAGCAGCCAATTGGGTTCTAATGAAAAACTGTTTTTT.

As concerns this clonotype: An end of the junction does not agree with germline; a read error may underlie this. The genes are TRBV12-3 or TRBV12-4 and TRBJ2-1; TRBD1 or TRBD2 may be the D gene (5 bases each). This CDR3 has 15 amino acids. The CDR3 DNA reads TGTGCCAGCAGTCAAGCGCTTGGGGGTAAAAATGAGCAGCTCTTC. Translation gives CASSQALGGKNEQLF.

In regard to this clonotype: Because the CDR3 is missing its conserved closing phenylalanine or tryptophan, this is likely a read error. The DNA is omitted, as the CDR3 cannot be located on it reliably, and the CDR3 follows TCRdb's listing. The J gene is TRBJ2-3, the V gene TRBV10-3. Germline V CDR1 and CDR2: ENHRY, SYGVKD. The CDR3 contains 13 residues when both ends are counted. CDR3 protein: CAISERVTDTHYL.

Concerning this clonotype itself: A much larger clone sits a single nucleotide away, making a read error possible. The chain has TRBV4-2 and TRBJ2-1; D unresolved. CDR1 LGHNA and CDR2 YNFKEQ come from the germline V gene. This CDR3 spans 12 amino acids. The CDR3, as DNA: TGTGCCAGCAGCCAATCTTACAATAAGCAGTTCTTC. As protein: CASSQSYNKQFF.

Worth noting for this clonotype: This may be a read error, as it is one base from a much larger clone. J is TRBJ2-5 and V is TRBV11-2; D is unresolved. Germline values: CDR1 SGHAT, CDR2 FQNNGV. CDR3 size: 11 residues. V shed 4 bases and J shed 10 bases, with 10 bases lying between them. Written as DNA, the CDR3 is TGTGCCAGCAGCTCACAACAGATCCAGTACTTC. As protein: CASSSQQIQYF.